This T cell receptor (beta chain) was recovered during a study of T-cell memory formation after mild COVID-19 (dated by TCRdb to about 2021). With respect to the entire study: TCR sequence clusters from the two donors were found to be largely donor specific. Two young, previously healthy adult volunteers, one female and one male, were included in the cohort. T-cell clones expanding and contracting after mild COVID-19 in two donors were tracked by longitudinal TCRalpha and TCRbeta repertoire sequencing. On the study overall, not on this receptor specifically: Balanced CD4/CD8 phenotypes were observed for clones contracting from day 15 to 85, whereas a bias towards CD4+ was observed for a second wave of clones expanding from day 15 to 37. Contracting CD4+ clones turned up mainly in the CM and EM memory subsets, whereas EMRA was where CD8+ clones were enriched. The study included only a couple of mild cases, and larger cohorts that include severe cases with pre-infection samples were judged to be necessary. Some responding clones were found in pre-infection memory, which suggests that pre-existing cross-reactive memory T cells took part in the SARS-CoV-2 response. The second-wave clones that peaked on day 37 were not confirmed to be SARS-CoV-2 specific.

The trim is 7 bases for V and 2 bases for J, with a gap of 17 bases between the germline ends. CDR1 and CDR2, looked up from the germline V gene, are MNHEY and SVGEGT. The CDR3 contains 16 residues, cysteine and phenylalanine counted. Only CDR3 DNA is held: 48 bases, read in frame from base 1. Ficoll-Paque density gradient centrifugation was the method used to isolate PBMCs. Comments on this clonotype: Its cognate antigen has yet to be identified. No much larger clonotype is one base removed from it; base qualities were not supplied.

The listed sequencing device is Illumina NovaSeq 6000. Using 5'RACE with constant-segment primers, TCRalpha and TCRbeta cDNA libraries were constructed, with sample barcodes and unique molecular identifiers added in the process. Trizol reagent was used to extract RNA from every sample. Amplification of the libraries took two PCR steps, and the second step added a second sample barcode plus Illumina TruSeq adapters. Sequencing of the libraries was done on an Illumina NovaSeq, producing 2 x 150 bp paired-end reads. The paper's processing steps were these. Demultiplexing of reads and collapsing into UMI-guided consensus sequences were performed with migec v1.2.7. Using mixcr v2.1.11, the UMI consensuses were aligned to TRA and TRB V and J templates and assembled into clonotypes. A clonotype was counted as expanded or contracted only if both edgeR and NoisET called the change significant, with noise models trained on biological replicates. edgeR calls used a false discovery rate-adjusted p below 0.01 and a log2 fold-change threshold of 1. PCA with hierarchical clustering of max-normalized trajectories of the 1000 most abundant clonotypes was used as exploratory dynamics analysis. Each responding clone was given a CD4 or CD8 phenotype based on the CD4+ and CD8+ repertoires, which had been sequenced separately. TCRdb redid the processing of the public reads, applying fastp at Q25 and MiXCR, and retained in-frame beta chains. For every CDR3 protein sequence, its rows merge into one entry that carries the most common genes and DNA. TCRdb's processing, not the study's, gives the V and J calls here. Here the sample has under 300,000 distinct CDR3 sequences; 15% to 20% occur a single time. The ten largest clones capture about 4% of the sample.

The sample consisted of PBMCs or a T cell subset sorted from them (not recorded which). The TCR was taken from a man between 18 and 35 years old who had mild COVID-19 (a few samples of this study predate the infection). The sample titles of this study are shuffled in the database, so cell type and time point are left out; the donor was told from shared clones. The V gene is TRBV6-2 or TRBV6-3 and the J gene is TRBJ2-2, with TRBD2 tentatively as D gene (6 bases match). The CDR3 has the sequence CASTSRGLRNTGELFF. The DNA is TGTGCCAGCACCTCCCGGGGGTTAAGAAACACCGGGGAGCTGTTTTTT.